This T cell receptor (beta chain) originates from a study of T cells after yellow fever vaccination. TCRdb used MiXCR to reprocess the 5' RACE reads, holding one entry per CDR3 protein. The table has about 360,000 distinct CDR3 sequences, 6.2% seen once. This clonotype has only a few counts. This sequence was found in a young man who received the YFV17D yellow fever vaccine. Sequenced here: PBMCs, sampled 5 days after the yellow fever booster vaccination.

CDR3 DNA: TGCAGTGCTAGCTTTTCGGGTCACTCCGCGGAGCAGTTCTTC. Protein sequence: CSASFSGHSAEQFF. The chain uses TRBV20-1 and TRBJ2-1; unclear D gene. CDR3 length: 14 amino acids. The germline V gene encodes CDR1 DFQATT and CDR2 SNEGSKA (reference sequence). V shed 3 bases and J shed 10 bases, with 19 bases lying between them.